Included here is one TCR beta chain sequence, with context. This clonotype was counted ten times or more. The antigen it recognizes is unknown. One base away there is no much larger clone; base qualities are not given. For repertoire sequencing, the TCR beta CDR3 regions were amplified from RNA transcripts. A first-round RT-PCR used HTBI primers with the Qiagen OneStep RT-PCR kit, followed by a second-round multiplex PCR, size selection and purification. The libraries underwent paired-end sequencing with 100 bp reads on an Illumina HiSeq2000. The study's own analysis went as follows. SOAPnuke was used to process the reads, removing any read that contained adapters or uncalled bases, had a mean Phred below 15, or lacked an exact match to the constant primer or identifier. High-quality paired reads were merged with COPE v1.2.5. Clonotypes were defined as unique nucleotide sequences and were aligned to IMGT TRB V, D and J references using MiTCR v1.1. The analysis was limited to V-J combinations with a frequency above 0.0001, which together covered 99.2% of repertoires. A TCR clonal expansion and chaos score per V-J combination was defined as the ratio of F50 clonal expansion to chaos observed in the TCRdist matrix. Welch's t-statistics and random forest were used to narrow the features down to more than 10 V-J combinations, which were then fed into a naive Bayes classifier. Thyroid-blood repertoire similarity was quantified with the Morisita-Horn index. In TCRdb, the public reads were trimmed at Q25 with fastp and aligned with MiXCR, with productive beta chains retained. Rows matching on CDR3 protein sequence are summarized as one entry with the most common DNA and genes. The V and J calls and clone size come from TCRdb's table, not from the authors' own analysis. Across this sample there are approximately 700,000 distinct CDR3 sequences, with roughly two fifths seen only once. The top ten hold 44% of the sample.

The germline V gene (reference sequence) supplies CDR1 DFQATT and CDR2 SNEGSKA. V is cut by 6 bases and J by 2 bases, and the space between the germline ends is 16 bases. From cysteine to phenylalanine, the CDR3 is 14 amino acids long. The CDR3 DNA has 42 bases and is translated from base 1. These data are taken from a study of Graves' ophthalmopathy and Graves' hyperthyroidism (dated by TCRdb to between 2017 and 2018). Regarding the complete study: Peripheral blood was collected before any treatment was given, at the time of initial diagnosis. The study used TCR beta repertoire signatures to distinguish Graves' ophthalmopathy from Graves' hyperthyroidism and to predict progression to ophthalmopathy. To explore V-J signatures distinguishing ophthalmopathy from hyperthyroidism, a discovery set of about a hundred patients (roughly 44 ophthalmopathy, about 57 stable hyperthyroidism) was enrolled. Following sample collection, hyperthyroidism patients were given methimazole at a starting dose of 30 mg daily, and ophthalmopathy patients were given high-dose intravenous methylprednisolone. For independent validation, a separate cohort was made up of some 19 hyperthyroidism patients plus 17 patients who later progressed from hyperthyroidism to ophthalmopathy. In total, around 140 blood samples were TCR-sequenced: 43 ophthalmopathy, some 75 hyperthyroidism and some 17 hyperthyroidism-to-ophthalmopathy patients. In a handful of hyperthyroidism patients, the T-cell repertoire of thyroid tissue was compared with the T-cell repertoire of blood.

Study-level results and caveats: Ophthalmopathy was separated from stable hyperthyroidism by the 13-signature model with 85% to 90% sensitivity and less than 82% specificity in cross-validation and with 80%/75% in the test set. Sample size was not predetermined statistically, and investigators were not blinded to group allocation. In validation, the model predicted ophthalmopathy progression with 70.59% sensitivity and approximately 75% specificity; some 13 predicted patients were CT-confirmed with GO in a median of around 6 months. Among expanded thyroid clonotypes with frequency above 0.001, most also showed up in blood, which suggests that blood repertoires may reflect the thyroid immune response.

Ophthalmopathy patients had moderately to severely active disease, Clinical Activity Score of at least 3, NOSPECS grade of at least 4, and disease duration under 3 months. Anyone with other autoimmune diseases, uncontrolled infections, pregnancy or lactation was excluded from the study. Diagnosis was based on clinical symptoms, serum thyroxine, TRAb, thyroid ultrasound and orbital computed tomography. Ficoll-Paque density gradient centrifugation was used to isolate PBMCs from around 10 ml of fresh peripheral blood. Total RNA was extracted with Trizol reagent and quality-checked on an Agilent 2100 Bioanalyzer.

The sample was peripheral blood. The sequence came from an adult man with Graves' ophthalmopathy. This sequence uses TRBV20-1 and TRBJ1-2, with the D gene uncertain. The CDR3 region reads CSARWRGTNYGYTF. The DNA sequence follows: TGCAGTGCCCGGTGGCGTGGCACGAACTATGGCTACACCTTC.